Below, 2 T cell receptor beta chains from the same sample are listed, as sequenced in a study of shared clonotypes between healthy human individuals. Here immunoSEQ multiplex PCR was the method, and the copy in TCRdb shows in-frame clones only, minus some. In the table there are approximately 530,000 clones, 90% to 96% of which are singletons. Sequenced material: naive CD4+ T cells sorted from blood. Subset here: CD45RA+ positively selected. Receptors were obtained from a woman in her 30s in good health.

V and J are TRBV4-1 and TRBJ1-4, with TRBD1 matching over 8 bases. Germline V gene data show CDR1 as MGHRA and CDR2 as YSYEKL. There are 14 residues in the CDR3. V gave up 3 bases and J gave up 8 bases; unmatched junction bases: 5. The CDR3 loop is CASSHYRGSEKLFF. CDR3 nucleotide sequence: TGCGCCAGCAGCCACTACAGGGGGAGCGAAAAACTGTTTTTT.

This rearrangement joins TRBV4-1 to TRBJ1-5; possibly TRBD1 for D (5 bases). Trimming cost V 3 bases and J 5 bases, with 14 bases left between them. Germline lookup yields CDR1 MGHRA and CDR2 YSYEKL. The CDR3 runs 15 residues. The CDR3 protein is CASSQGVQLYQPQHF. CDR3 coding DNA: TGCGCCAGCAGCCAGGGGGTACAGCTTTATCAGCCCCAGCATTTT.